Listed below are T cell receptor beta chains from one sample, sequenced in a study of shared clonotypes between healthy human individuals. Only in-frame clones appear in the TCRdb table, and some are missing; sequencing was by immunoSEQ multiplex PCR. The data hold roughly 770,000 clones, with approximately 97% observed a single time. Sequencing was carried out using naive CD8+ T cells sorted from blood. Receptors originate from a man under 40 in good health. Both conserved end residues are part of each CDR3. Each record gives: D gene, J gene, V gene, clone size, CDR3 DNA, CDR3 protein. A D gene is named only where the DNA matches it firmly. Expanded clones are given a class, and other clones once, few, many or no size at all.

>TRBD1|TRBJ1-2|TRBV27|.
TGTGCCAGCAGTTCTATCCGGGACAGGGTTTACTATGGCTACACCTTC
CASSSIRDRVYYGYTF
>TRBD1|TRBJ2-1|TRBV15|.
TGTGCCACCAGCAGAGATAGGACAGGGGTTAAGAATGAGCAGTTCTTC
CATSRDRTGVKNEQFF
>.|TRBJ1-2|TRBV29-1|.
TGCAGCGTTGATTTGGGGACCCGAGACTATTCCTATGGCTACACCTTC
CSVDLGTRDYSYGYTF
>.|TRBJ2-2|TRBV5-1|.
TGCGCCAGCAGCCTACTAGCTCCCACCGGGGAGCTGTTTTTT
CASSLLAPTGELFF
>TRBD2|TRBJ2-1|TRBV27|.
TGTGCCAGCAGTTTGACTAGACTGGGGAGGGATGAGCAGTTCTTC
CASSLTRLGRDEQFF
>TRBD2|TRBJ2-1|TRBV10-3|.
TGTGCCAGCGGGACTAGCGGGTCTCCTGGCAATGAGCAGTTCTTC
CASGTSGSPGNEQFF
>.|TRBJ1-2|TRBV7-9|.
TGTGCCAGCAGCCCTAACAGGGTTGATGGCTACACCTTC
CASSPNRVDGYTF
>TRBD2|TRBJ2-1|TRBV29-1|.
TGCAGCGTTTACAAAGCGGGGGATGAGCAGTTCTTC
CSVYKAGDEQFF
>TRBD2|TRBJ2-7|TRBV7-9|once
TGTGCCAGCAGCTTAGTAAGCGGGAGCTCCTACGAGCAGTACTTC
CASSLVSGSSYEQYF
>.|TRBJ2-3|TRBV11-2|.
TGTGCCAGCAGCTTAGGTCCCATGGGAGAGGATGGTATAGATACGCAGTATTTT
CASSLGPMGEDGIDTQYF
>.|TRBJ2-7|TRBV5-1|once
TGCGCCAGCAGCTCCGAGGCAGGGTGGGAAGCTTACGAGCAGTACTTC
CASSSEAGWEAYEQYF
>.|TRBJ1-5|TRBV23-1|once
TGCGCCAGCAGTCAAGAGATACCCCAGCCCCAGCATTTT
CASSQEIPQPQHF
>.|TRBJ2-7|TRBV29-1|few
TGCAGCGTTGAATTGGGATCCAGCTCCTACGAGCAGTACTTC
CSVELGSSSYEQYF
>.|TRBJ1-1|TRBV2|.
TGTGCCAGCCCGAAGGGGGGCCGAAACACTGAAGCTTTCTTT
CASPKGGRNTEAFF
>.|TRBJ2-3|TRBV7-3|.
TGTGCCAGCAGAAAAAGACTGCCTACCCCAGATACGCAGTATTTT
CASRKRLPTPDTQYF
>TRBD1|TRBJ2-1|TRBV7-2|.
TGTGCCAGCAGCTTAACAGGGGGCTTATACAATGAGCAGTTCTTC
CASSLTGGLYNEQFF
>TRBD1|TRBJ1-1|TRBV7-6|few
TGTGCCAGCAGCTTAGGGGACAGCCCTGAAGCTTTCTTT
CASSLGDSPEAFF
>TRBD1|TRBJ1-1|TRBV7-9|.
TGTGCCAGCAGCCCAGGGGGAACCACAGCTTTCTTT
CASSPGGTTAFF
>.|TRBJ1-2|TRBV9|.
TGTGCCAGCAGCGTAGATACCGCGGGTGGCTACACCTTC
CASSVDTAGGYTF
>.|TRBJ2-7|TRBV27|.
TGTGCCAGCAGTTTAGAATACGGTAGCTCCTACGAGCAGTACTTC
CASSLEYGSSYEQYF
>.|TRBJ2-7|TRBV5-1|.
TGCGCCAGCAGCTTGACAGGGTTCGACGAGCAGTACTTC
CASSLTGFDEQYF
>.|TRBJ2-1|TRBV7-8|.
TGTGCCAGCGCGGGGTCGTCCTACAATGAGCAGTTCTTC
CASAGSSYNEQFF
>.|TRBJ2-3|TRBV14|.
TGTGCCAGCAGCCAAATTAGGGATACGCAGTATTTT
CASSQIRDTQYF
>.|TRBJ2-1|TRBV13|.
TGTGCCAGCAGCACCAGTAACGGGAGTCCCCTTTACAATGAGCAGTTCTTC
CASSTSNGSPLYNEQFF
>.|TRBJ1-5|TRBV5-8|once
TGTGCCAGCAGCTTGGGGCCGAGCAATCAGCCCCAGCATTTT
CASSLGPSNQPQHF
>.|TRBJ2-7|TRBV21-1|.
TGTGCCAGCAGCAAACTTCGGGGACTAGCGGACAACTACGAGCAGTACTTC
CASSKLRGLADNYEQYF